The text below deals with one TCR beta chain. This sample is drawn from a study of technical replicates of blood from a few donors. Only in-frame clones appear in the TCRdb table, and some are missing; sequencing was by immunoSEQ multiplex PCR. In the table there are roughly 76,000 clones, 65% to 90% of which are singletons. With V trimmed by 5 bases and J by 4 bases, 8 bases remained unmatched. The CDR3 is made up of 15 amino acids. CDR1 SGHTA and CDR2 FQGTGA come from the germline V gene. The source material was PBMCs. The sequence was collected from a human donor in good health. Some clones in this sample may be carry-over from other donors' samples. The V call is TRBV7-3, the J call TRBJ2-3, with 8 bases that match TRBD1. CDR3 sequence (DNA): TGTGCCAGCAGCGGTGGCAGGGGGCTGGCAGATACGCAGTATTTT. This codes for CASSGGRGLADTQYF.